The clone carrying this TCR beta chain has a count of ten or more. Its antigen is unknown. This entry comes from a study of T-cell memory formation after mild COVID-19. Losses at the gene ends were 0 bases for V and 1 base for J; bases not matched to a gene: 11. Germline CDR1 and CDR2: LGHNA and YSLEER. The length of the CDR3 is 18 residues. Overall study results and limits: CD4+ clones that contracted lay mainly in CM and EM; CD8+ ones lay in EMRA. Memory from before infection featured some responding clones, which suggests cross-reactive memory joined.

TCRdb independently ran MiXCR on the 5' RACE reads; one entry per CDR3 protein. The sample has roughly 300,000 distinct CDR3 sequences, approximately 14% seen once. The material sequenced was PBMCs or a T cell subset sorted from them (not recorded which). The TCR sequence derives from a man between 18 and 35 years old who had mild COVID-19 (a few samples of this study predate the infection). Cell type and time point are not known. The chain has TRBV4-3 and TRBJ1-2; 7 nucleotides match TRBD1. CDR3 in DNA: TGCGCCAGCAGCCAAGATACTATTGGGACAGATCTTAACTATGGCTACACCTTC. As protein: CASSQDTIGTDLNYGYTF.